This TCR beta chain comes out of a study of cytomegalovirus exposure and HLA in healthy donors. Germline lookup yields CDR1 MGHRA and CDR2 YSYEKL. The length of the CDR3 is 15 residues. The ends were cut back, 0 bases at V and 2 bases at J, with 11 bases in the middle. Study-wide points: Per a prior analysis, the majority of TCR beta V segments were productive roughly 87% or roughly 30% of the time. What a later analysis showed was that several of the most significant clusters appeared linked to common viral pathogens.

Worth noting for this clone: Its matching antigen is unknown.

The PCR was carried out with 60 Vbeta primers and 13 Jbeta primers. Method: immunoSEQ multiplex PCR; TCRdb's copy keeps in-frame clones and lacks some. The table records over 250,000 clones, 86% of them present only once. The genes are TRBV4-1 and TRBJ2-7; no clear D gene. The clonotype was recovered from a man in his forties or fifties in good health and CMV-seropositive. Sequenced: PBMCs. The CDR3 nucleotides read TGCGCCAGCAGCCAAGATCGGGTAAGGCCCTACGAGCAGTACTTC. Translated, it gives CASSQDRVRPYEQYF.